A selection of T cell receptor beta chains follows, all from one sample in a study of shared clonotypes between healthy human individuals. Sequenced by immunoSEQ multiplex PCR; TCRdb stores in-frame clones only, minus some. Seen here are roughly 2.2 million clones, over 85% observed once, and the top ten hold 0.3% to 0.4%. What was sequenced was naive CD4+ T cells from PBMCs. The receptor set was obtained from a man aged 18 to 35 in good health. Some clones in this sample may be carry-over from other donors' samples. Both conserved end residues are part of each CDR3. Where a row states a size, it is once, few, many or the class of an expanded clone; other rows omit it.

NA TRBJ2-1 TRBV28 CASNEFGLNYEQFF
NA TRBJ2-2 TRBV7-6 CASSRGPANTGELFF
few TRBJ1-2 TRBV7-9 CASSGENYGYTF
NA TRBJ2-3 TRBV4-2 CASSQERATLDTQYF
once TRBJ2-1 TRBV7-8 CASSPPGAYGNEQFF
NA TRBJ2-1 TRBV4-2 CASSQDGLGSYNEQFF
NA TRBJ2-7 TRBV7-2 CASSLSRGAYEQYF
NA TRBJ2-5 TRBV30 CAWTSRETQYF
NA TRBJ1-2 TRBV7-9 CASSLGGEISGGYTF
NA TRBJ1-2 TRBV28 CASRGTGAFYGYTF